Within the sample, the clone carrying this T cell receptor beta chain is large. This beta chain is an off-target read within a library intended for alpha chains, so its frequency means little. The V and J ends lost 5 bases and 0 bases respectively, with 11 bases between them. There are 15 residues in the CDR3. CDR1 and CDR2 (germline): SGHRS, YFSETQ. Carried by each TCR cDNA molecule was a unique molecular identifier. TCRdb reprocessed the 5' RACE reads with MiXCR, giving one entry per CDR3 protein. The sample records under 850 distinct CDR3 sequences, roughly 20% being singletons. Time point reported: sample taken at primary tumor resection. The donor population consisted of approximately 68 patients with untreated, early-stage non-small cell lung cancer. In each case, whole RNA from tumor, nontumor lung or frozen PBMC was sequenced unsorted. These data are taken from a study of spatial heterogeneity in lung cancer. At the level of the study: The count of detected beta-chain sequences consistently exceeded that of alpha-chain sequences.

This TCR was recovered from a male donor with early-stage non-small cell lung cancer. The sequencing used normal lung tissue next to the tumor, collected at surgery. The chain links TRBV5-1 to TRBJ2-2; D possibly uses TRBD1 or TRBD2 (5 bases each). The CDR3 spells CASRPGTTNTGELFF. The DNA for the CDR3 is TGCGCCAGCAGGCCCGGGACCACGAACACCGGGGAGCTGTTTTTT.